This T cell receptor (beta chain) appears in the sequencing data of a study of T-cell memory formation after mild COVID-19. Study at large: Clusters of TCRs were largely donor specific.

Germline assignment: CDR1 SGDLS and CDR2 YYNGEE. V dropped 4 bases and J dropped 6; count of bases not matched to a gene: 13. CDR3 size: 15 residues. Constant-segment primers served in 5'RACE that generated TCR alpha and TCR beta cDNA libraries bearing sample barcodes and UMIs. TCRdb recomputed calls from the 5' RACE reads with MiXCR, one row per CDR3 protein. The table has roughly 500,000 distinct CDR3 sequences, about a fifth seen once. The study, taken as a whole, reports: Prior to infection, memory already included some responding clones, suggesting cross-reactive memory joined. CD4+ clones that contracted lay mainly in CM and EM; CD8+ ones lay in EMRA.

This clonotype showed up just once. The target antigen is unknown. The origin of this receptor is an adult woman who had mild COVID-19 (a few samples of this study predate the infection). Cell type and time point are not known. V and J are TRBV9 and TRBJ2-7; 7 bases fit TRBD1. The sequenced sample was PBMCs or a T cell subset sorted from them (not recorded which). The CDR3 nucleotides read TGTGCCAGCAGCCCAGGACAGGCGAGGCATCGCGAGCAGTACTTC. Protein: CASSPGQARHREQYF.